Listed below are T cell receptor beta chains from one sample, sequenced in a study of blood T cell repertoires in COVID-19. Clones were read by immunoSEQ multiplex PCR, and TCRdb kept only the in-frame ones, dropping some. The sample comprises hundreds of thousands of clones, about 90% of which are singletons, and almost 3% rests with the top ten. Sequenced input: PBMCs or T cells enriched from blood (not recorded which). The receptors shown here come from a woman younger than 45 who had recovered from COVID-19. CDR3s include the opening cysteine and the closing phenylalanine or tryptophan. The D gene is left open where the match is weak. Clone sizes are given selectively: once, few, many, or a class where the clone is expanded.

NA	TRBV11-2	TRBJ1-2	NA	CASSYAGGDGYTF	TGTGCCAGCAGTTACGCCGGGGGGGATGGCTACACCTTC
NA	TRBV5-6	TRBJ2-7	NA	CASSLGSTYEQYF	TGTGCCAGCAGCTTGGGATCTACCTACGAGCAGTACTTC
NA	TRBV5-1	TRBJ1-1	NA	CASSSDPTANTEAFF	TGCGCCAGCAGCTCCGATCCGACAGCTAACACTGAAGCTTTCTTT
NA	TRBV4-1	TRBJ1-1	TRBD1	CASSHFLFRQGHTEAFF	TGCGCCAGCAGCCATTTCTTGTTTAGACAGGGACACACTGAAGCTTTCTTT
NA	TRBV21-1	TRBJ2-7	NA	CASSKALTGTSNEQYF	TGTGCCAGCAGCAAAGCCCTGACAGGGACTTCCAACGAGCAGTACTTC
NA	TRBV28	TRBJ2-2	NA	CASRLGTGELFF	TGTGCCAGCAGACTAGGGACCGGGGAGCTGTTTTTT
NA	TRBV5-1	TRBJ2-1	NA	CASSLLGEQFF	TGCGCCAGCAGCCTCTTGGGCGAGCAGTTCTTC
NA	TRBV5-1	TRBJ2-2	TRBD2	CASSLVSGGNTGELFF	TGCGCCAGCAGCTTGGTCAGCGGGGGAAACACCGGGGAGCTGTTTTTT
NA	TRBV12-3/TRBV12-4	TRBJ1-2	TRBD1	CASSLGQVIGYTF	TGTGCCAGCAGCCTGGGACAGGTCATCGGCTACACCTTC
NA	TRBV5-4	TRBJ1-4	TRBD1	CASSGDRGSTNEKLFF	TGTGCCAGCAGCGGGGACAGGGGTAGCACTAATGAAAAACTGTTTTTT
few	TRBV27	TRBJ1-1	NA	CASSTNTGPTEAFF	TGTGCCAGCAGTACTAATACAGGGCCCACTGAAGCTTTCTTT
NA	TRBV19	TRBJ1-6	NA	CASSIQRGSPLHF	TGTGCCAGTAGTATTCAGCGAGGCTCACCCCTCCACTTT
NA	TRBV21-1	TRBJ2-7	NA	CASSKVCLSIAGERYEQYF	TGTGCCAGCAGCAAAGTCTGTCTCTCCATTGCGGGGGAGCGCTACGAGCAGTACTTC
NA	TRBV7-9	TRBJ1-1	NA	CASSLGTAGTEAFF	TGTGCCAGCAGCTTAGGGACAGCCGGTACTGAAGCTTTCTTT
NA	TRBV10-3	TRBJ1-6	TRBD1	CAISAGQGAPPLHF	TGTGCCATCAGTGCTGGGCAGGGGGCCCCACCCCTCCACTTT
NA	TRBV18	TRBJ2-1	TRBD1	CASSPLGQGSVEQFF	TGTGCCAGCTCACCACTGGGACAGGGTTCGGTTGAGCAGTTCTTC
once	TRBV5-1	TRBJ2-1	NA	CASSLAGVYNEQFF	TGCGCCAGCAGCTTGGCCGGAGTATACAATGAGCAGTTCTTC
NA	TRBV7-9	TRBJ2-7	NA	CASSLEGLYEQYF	TGTGCCAGCAGCTTAGAGGGGTTGTACGAGCAGTACTTC
NA	TRBV19	TRBJ2-1	TRBD2	CASSIFSGSSIEQFF	TGTGCCAGTAGTATCTTTAGCGGGAGTTCGATTGAGCAGTTCTTC
NA	TRBV3-1/TRBV3-2	TRBJ2-1	TRBD2	CASSHQGAAGAFYNEQFF	TGTGCCAGCAGCCACCAAGGAGCAGCGGGAGCCTTCTACAATGAGCAGTTCTTC
NA	TRBV7-9	TRBJ1-1	NA	CASSGSDRTDAEAFF	TGTGCCAGCAGCGGGTCAGACAGGACCGACGCTGAAGCTTTCTTT
NA	TRBV29-1	TRBJ1-4	NA	CSHRGEGANEKLFF	TGCAGCCATCGGGGAGAAGGAGCTAATGAAAAACTGTTTTTT
NA	TRBV27	TRBJ2-7	NA	CASRRYERSYEQYF	TGTGCCAGCAGGCGGTACGAACGGAGTTACGAGCAGTACTTC
NA	TRBV24-1	TRBJ2-5	NA	CATSVGGEMGETQYF	TGTGCCACCAGTGTTGGCGGAGAGATGGGAGAGACCCAGTACTTC
once	TRBV19	TRBJ2-7	NA	CASSIDSSNSYEQYF	TGTGCCAGTAGTATAGATAGTAGTAACTCCTACGAGCAGTACTTC
NA	TRBV5-1	TRBJ2-7	TRBD1	CASSSMTGTYEQYF	TGCGCCAGCAGCTCCATGACAGGGACCTACGAGCAGTACTTC
NA	TRBV11-3	TRBJ1-1	NA	CASSFSGVAGEAFF	TGTGCCAGCAGCTTTTCGGGTGTGGCGGGAGAAGCTTTCTTT
once	TRBV5-4	TRBJ1-2	NA	CASSRNPQGGYTF	TGTGCCAGCAGCCGGAATCCGCAGGGTGGGTACACCTTC
NA	TRBV13	TRBJ2-7	TRBD1	CASSLGLGQGPTYEQYF	TGTGCCAGCAGCTTAGGCCTCGGACAGGGGCCCACTTACGAGCAGTACTTC
NA	TRBV6-5	TRBJ2-5	NA	CASSSQETQYF	TGTGCCAGCAGCTCTCAAGAGACCCAGTACTTC
NA	TRBV5-4	TRBJ2-5	TRBD2	CASSSSLASQETQYF	TGTGCCAGCAGCTCCTCACTAGCGTCCCAAGAGACCCAGTACTTC
once	TRBV5-1	TRBJ2-1	TRBD1	CASSLFGQGAYNEQFF	TGCGCCAGCAGCTTGTTTGGACAGGGGGCCTACAATGAGCAGTTCTTC
NA	TRBV3-1/TRBV3-2	TRBJ2-7	NA	CASSQGKFSYEQYF	TGTGCCAGCAGCCAGGGCAAATTCTCCTACGAGCAGTACTTC
NA	TRBV7-2	TRBJ1-2	NA	CASSLAWQALSYGYTF	TGTGCCAGCAGCTTAGCCTGGCAGGCCCTTTCATATGGCTACACCTTC
NA	TRBV6-6	TRBJ2-5	TRBD2	CASSSHSTSGQETQYF	TGTGCCAGCAGTTCCCACTCGACTAGCGGCCAAGAGACCCAGTACTTC
NA	TRBV6-5	TRBJ1-1	NA	CASSYMGRTEAFF	TGTGCCAGCAGTTACATGGGGCGAACTGAAGCTTTCTTT
NA	TRBV13	TRBJ2-1	TRBD1	CASSPKGQGGRNEQFF	TGTGCCAGCAGCCCGAAGGGACAGGGAGGTCGGAATGAGCAGTTCTTC
NA	TRBV19	TRBJ1-3	NA	CASSILSGNTIYF	TGTGCCAGTAGTATCCTCTCTGGAAACACCATATATTTT
NA	TRBV6-5	TRBJ1-2	TRBD1	CASKPGTANYGYTF	TGTGCCAGCAAGCCCGGGACAGCTAACTATGGCTACACCTTC
NA	TRBV19	TRBJ2-4	NA	CASSRNPAVQYF	TGTGCCAGTAGTAGAAACCCAGCGGTTCAGTACTTC
once	TRBV9	TRBJ2-3	TRBD2	CASSALAGVHTDTQYF	TGTGCCAGCAGCGCGCTAGCGGGAGTTCATACAGATACGCAGTATTTT
NA	TRBV7-2	TRBJ1-3	NA	CASSLVLGLYGNTIYF	TGTGCCAGCAGCTTAGTACTGGGACTTTATGGAAACACCATATATTTT
NA	TRBV6-1	TRBJ2-6	NA	CASSDAGVQSGANVLTF	TGTGCCAGCAGTGATGCAGGGGTGCAGTCTGGGGCCAACGTCCTGACTTTC
NA	TRBV11-2	TRBJ1-2	NA	CASSLGAANYGYTF	TGTGCCAGCAGCTTAGGGGCAGCCAACTATGGCTACACCTTC
NA	TRBV7-2	TRBJ2-1	TRBD2	CASSLVASGRGEQFF	TGTGCCAGCAGCTTAGTGGCTAGCGGGAGGGGAGAGCAGTTCTTC
NA	TRBV18	TRBJ1-4	NA	CASSPLTGPKLSEKLFF	TGTGCCAGCTCACCTCTGACAGGCCCGAAGCTGAGTGAAAAACTGTTTTTT
once	TRBV9	TRBJ1-2	TRBD1	CASIDPRGPGGGYTF	TGTGCCAGCATCGACCCGAGGGGGCCGGGTGGCGGCTACACCTTC
NA	TRBV9	TRBJ2-7	NA	CASSVEDTDVYEQYF	TGTGCCAGCAGCGTAGAAGACACAGACGTCTACGAGCAGTACTTC
NA	TRBV19	TRBJ2-3	NA	CASSPFAGAATDTQYF	TGTGCCAGTAGCCCGTTCGCGGGGGCGGCGACAGATACGCAGTATTTT
once	TRBV6-5	TRBJ1-1	TRBD1	CASSYRQGYTEAFF	TGTGCCAGCAGTTACCGACAGGGATACACTGAAGCTTTCTTT
NA	TRBV9	TRBJ1-1	NA	CASSVDNREEAFF	TGTGCCAGCAGCGTAGACAACAGGGAAGAAGCTTTCTTT
NA	TRBV18	TRBJ1-2	TRBD1	CASSTGGNGYTF	TGTGCCAGCTCTACAGGGGGCAATGGCTACACCTTC
NA	TRBV6-5	TRBJ2-7	NA	CASSIADDINEQYF	TGTGCCAGCAGCATAGCGGATGACATCAACGAGCAGTACTTC
NA	TRBV6-2/TRBV6-3	TRBJ2-7	TRBD2	CASSPSEREGLRYEQYF	TGTGCCAGCAGTCCCAGCGAGCGGGAGGGCCTGAGGTACGAGCAGTACTTC
few	TRBV28	TRBJ2-7	TRBD2	CASSLITSGRIYEQYF	TGTGCCAGCAGTTTGATCACTAGCGGGAGAATCTACGAGCAGTACTTC
NA	TRBV7-8	TRBJ1-2	TRBD1	CASSLGDRALHYGYTF	TGTGCCAGCAGCTTAGGTGACAGGGCTCTACACTATGGCTACACCTTC
NA	TRBV5-1	TRBJ1-3	NA	CASSLAGGTAGDTIYF	TGCGCCAGCAGCTTGGCCGGTGGGACCGCGGGGGACACCATATATTTT